This T cell receptor beta chain was captured by sequencing in a study of CD8 T cells in Susac syndrome. Remarks on this clonotype: A read error may account for a junction end that differs from germline.

The CDR3 runs 13 residues. The germline V gene has CDR1 MNHEY and CDR2 SVGAGI. Sequencing of TCR beta was carried out in blood CD8+ and CD4+ T cells. The multiple sclerosis controls comprised treatment-naive patients whose relapsing-remitting disease was stable or active. Both CD4+ and CD8+ T cells were negatively isolated, and TEMRA cells underwent FACS enrichment. Random hexamers served to reverse transcribe roughly 0.45 to 1 ug RNA. Amplification of the TCR beta CDR3 was carried out by immunoSEQ multiplex PCR, which spanned a total of 54 Vbeta and 13 Jbeta segments. TCRdb fed the immunoSEQ multiplex PCR reads into MiXCR, producing one record per CDR3 protein. The sample yields 200,000 or so distinct CDR3 sequences, more than 90% seen once.

The TCR was taken from a human donor with multiple sclerosis. The J gene is TRBJ2-1, the V gene TRBV6-5, with 10 bases lining up with TRBD2. The sequenced material came from CD4+ T cells from PBMCs. The CDR3 DNA reads as TGTGCCAGCAGCCGCGGACGGCTAGCGGGAGTTATCTTC. Its translation: CASSRGRLAGVIF.